The 20 T cell receptor beta chains below come from one sample, sequenced in a study. Cells sorted as Tregs were CD4+, CD25+ and CD127-/low. TCRdb independently ran MiXCR on the 5' RACE reads; one entry per CDR3 protein. Found here are 30,000 to 35,000 distinct CDR3 sequences, roughly a quarter of them singletons; the top ten hold around 2.3%. The sample consisted of tumor-infiltrating Tregs sorted from the breast tumor. These receptors were collected from a female donor with breast cancer.

This clonotype appeared many times. This chain joins TRBV7-9 and TRBJ1-3; TRBD1 aligns across 9 bases. This CDR3 is built from 12 residues. Germline loops: CDR1 SEHNR, CDR2 FQNEAQ (reference sequence). With V trimmed by 3 bases and J by 11 bases, 2 bases remained unmatched. The CDR3 DNA is TGTGCCAGCAGCTTGGGACAGGGCCCCATATATTTT. This codes for CASSLGQGPIYF.

Only one count was recorded for this clonotype. This could be a read error, since a much larger clone is one nucleotide away. The chain is built from TRBV6-6 and TRBJ1-2, with D uncertain. There are 14 residues in the CDR3. CDR1 is MNHNY, CDR2 SVGAGI, per germline (reference sequence). The CDR3 protein is CASGYSGVDYGYTF. The CDR3, as DNA: TGTGCCAGCGGTTACTCGGGCGTTGACTATGGCTACACCTTC.

This clonotype was found a few times. The chain carries TRBV24-1 and TRBJ1-2; D ambiguous. This CDR3 spans 12 amino acids. CDR1 and CDR2 (germline): KGHDR, SFDVKD. V was cut by 4 bases and J by 2 bases, with 4 bases left in between. The CDR3 loop reads CATSERNYGYTF. The CDR3 DNA follows: TGTGCCACCAGTGAGAGAAACTATGGCTACACCTTC.

In this sample, this clonotype turned up many times. The V and J genes are TRBV20-1 and TRBJ2-1, with D tentatively TRBD1 (6 bases). The V and J ends lost 3 bases and 2 bases respectively, with 8 bases between them. The CDR3 sequence is 13 residues long. In germline, CDR1 is DFQATT, CDR2 SNEGSKA (reference sequence). CDR3 DNA sequence: TGCAGTGCTAGCAGGACAGCCTACAATGAGCAGTTCTTC. Translated: CSASRTAYNEQFF.

The V and J genes are TRBV12-3 or TRBV12-4 and TRBJ2-2; D gene ambiguous. The V end was cut by 7 bases, the J end by 4 bases, with 4 bases between. This CDR3 has 11 amino acids. The CDR3 DNA is TGTGCCAGCAATATCACCGGGGAGCTGTTTTTT. This sequence encodes CASNITGELFF.

Concerning this clonotype: A clone one base away is much larger, so this may be a read error. The rearrangement joins TRBV14 to TRBJ2-1; the match to TRBD2 covers 10 bases. CDR1 SGHDN and CDR2 FVKESK come from the germline V gene. This CDR3 is built from 16 residues. Written as DNA, the CDR3 is TGTGCCAACAGCCTCGAGACTAGCGGGTTCTACAATGAGCAGTTCTTC. Its translation: CANSLETSGFYNEQFF.

This clonotype was counted ten times or more. CDR3: CASSMSGSSYNEQFF. The DNA for the CDR3 is TGTGCCAGCAGCATGAGCGGAAGCTCCTACAATGAGCAGTTCTTC. The rearrangement links TRBV5-4 to TRBJ2-1; D might be TRBD2 (5 bases). CDR1 is SGHNT and CDR2 is YYREEE in the germline V gene (reference sequence). With 4 bases removed from V and 0 bases from J, the gap between germline ends came to 11 bases. The CDR3 length is 15 residues. Full variable domain (missing parts from reference TRBV5-4 and TRBJ2-1): ETGVTQSPTHLIKTRGQQVTLRCSSQSGHNTVSWYQQALGQGPQFIFQYYREEENGRGNFPPRFSGLQFPNYSSELNVNALELDDSALYLCASSMSGSSYNEQFFGPGTRLTVL.

V and J are TRBV9 and TRBJ1-1, with D unclear. Trimming shortened V by 2 bases and J by 3 bases, and 11 bases separated the two germline ends. Germline V gene data show CDR1 as SGDLS and CDR2 as YYNGEE. The CDR3 is 14 amino acids. CDR3 sequence reads: CASSVVAGDTEAFF. CDR3 nucleotide sequence: TGTGCCAGCAGCGTCGTCGCCGGGGACACTGAAGCTTTCTTT.

The chain combines TRBV6-5 with TRBJ1-4, with D tentatively TRBD1 (6 bases). In germline, CDR1 is MNHEY, CDR2 SVGAGI. V lost 6 bases to trimming and J lost 8 bases, with 16 bases between them. The CDR3 loop spans 14 amino acids. The CDR3 reads CASSPGTREEKLFF. The CDR3, as DNA: TGTGCCAGCAGCCCCGGGACACGCGAAGAAAAACTGTTTTTT.

About this clonotype itself: An end of the junction does not agree with germline; a read error may underlie this. The V and J genes are TRBV6-2 or TRBV6-3 and TRBJ2-3; 10 nucleotides agree with TRBD2. The CDR3 contains 16 residues. CDR1 is MNHEY and CDR2 is SVGEGT in the germline V gene. CDR3 in DNA: TGTGCCTGCAGTTACTCGATAGCGGGGGGCATAGATACGCAGTATTTT. Amino acid sequence: CACSYSIAGGIDTQYF.

The sample holds a few counts of this clonotype. This sequence joins TRBV6-1 and TRBJ2-7; D gene unclear. CDR1 is MNHNS, CDR2 SASEGT, per germline. V was clipped by 1 base and J by 6 bases, with 7 bases between them. The CDR3 runs to 12 residues. The CDR3: CASSEVVFEQYF. In nucleotides, the CDR3 is TGTGCCAGCAGTGAAGTTGTGTTCGAGCAGTACTTC.

Notes on this clonotype: This could be a read error, since a much larger clone is one nucleotide away. This chain links TRBV20-1 with TRBJ1-6; D perhaps matches TRBD1 (6 bases). V was pared by 0 bases and J by 7 bases, with 22 bases between. The CDR3 has 18 residues. Looked up from germline, CDR1 is DFQATT and CDR2 is SNEGSKA (reference sequence). The CDR3 nucleotides read TGCAGTGCTAGAGACAGGGAAAGGGGGATTGGGGAAAATTCACCCCTCCACTTT. Translated: CSARDRERGIGENSPLHF.

There are a few counts of this clonotype. The chain has TRBV15 and TRBJ1-3, with D maybe TRBD1 (5 bases). The CDR3 has 16 residues. V lost 3 bases and J 1 base, leaving 13 bases between the germline ends. Germline loops: CDR1 LNHNV, CDR2 YYDKDF (reference sequence). The CDR3, as DNA: TGTGCCACCAGCAGCCGACGCGGGGGGTCTGGAAACACCATATATTTT. It is translated as CATSSRRGGSGNTIYF.

The CDR3 here is CSASQGISNQPQHF. The CDR3 nucleotides read TGCAGTGCTAGTCAAGGGATTAGCAATCAGCCCCAGCATTTT. V is TRBV20-1 and J is TRBJ1-5; D remains ambiguous. The CDR3 runs to 14 residues. CDR1 is DFQATT and CDR2 is SNEGSKA in the germline V gene (reference sequence). The V and J ends lost 3 bases and 0 bases respectively, with 9 bases between them.

About this clonotype: One end of the junction fails to match germline, which may point to a read error. The chain recombines TRBV30 with TRBJ1-1; 7 positions match TRBD1. The germline gives CDR1 GTSNPN, CDR2 SVGIG (reference sequence). This CDR3 has 16 amino acids. CDR3 loop: CTWSATRGQQNTEAFF. For the CDR3, the DNA is TGTACCTGGAGTGCGACAAGGGGGCAGCAGAACACTGAAGCTTTCTTT.

This chain joins TRBV12-5 and TRBJ1-5; no clear D gene. The CDR3 is 10 residues long. Trimming cost V 4 bases and J 9 bases, with 4 bases left between them. The germline V gene has CDR1 LGHNT and CDR2 FRNRAP. The CDR3 bases are TGTGCTAGTGGTTGGAGGCCCCAGCATTTT. Protein product: CASGWRPQHF.

The sample holds a few counts of this clonotype. This rearrangement joins TRBV5-5 to TRBJ2-1; 10 bases match TRBD2. Germline V gene data show CDR1 as SGHKS and CDR2 as YYEKEE (reference sequence). The CDR3 extends over 15 amino acids. Losses at the gene ends were 7 bases for V and 8 bases for J; bases not matched to a gene: 12. This chain's CDR3 is CASVRAGGGGHEQFF. In DNA form, the CDR3 reads TGTGCCAGCGTGAGAGCGGGGGGGGGAGGCCATGAGCAGTTCTTC.

This clonotype has at least ten counts. The gene calls are TRBV18 and TRBJ1-1; 7 bases fit TRBD1. V lost 3 bases and J lost 3; bases outside the gene matches: 7. Germline V gene sequence: CDR1 KGHSH, CDR2 LQKENI. This CDR3 comprises 15 residues. CDR3 residues: CASSPSRDRYTEAFF. CDR3 sequence (DNA): TGTGCCAGCTCACCGTCCCGGGACAGATACACTGAAGCTTTCTTT.

This clonotype was counted many times. The CDR3 spells CASGFSPGTGANVLTF. In nucleotides, the CDR3 is TGTGCTAGTGGTTTCAGCCCCGGGACTGGGGCCAACGTCCTGACTTTC. The chain joins TRBV12-5 to TRBJ2-6; a weak D match, TRBD2 (5 bases). This CDR3 contains 16 residues. Trimming pared 3 bases from V and 2 bases from J, leaving 11 bases between. Germline V gene data show CDR1 as LGHNT and CDR2 as FRNRAP.

To note about this clonotype: The conserved phenylalanine or tryptophan is not found at the CDR3 terminus, so this likely reflects a read error. V usage is TRBV4-1 and J usage is TRBJ2-7, with 10 positions matching TRBD2. V lost 1 base to trimming and J lost 3 bases; unmatched junction nucleotides: 6. Germline loops: CDR1 MGHRA, CDR2 YSYEKL. The length of the CDR3 is 16 residues. In DNA, the CDR3 is TGCGCCAGCAGCCAAGGAAGGACTAGCGGCAACTACGAGCAGTACCTC. Its translation: CASSQGRTSGNYEQYL.